The entry below describes one TCR beta chain. These data originate in a study of monozygotic twins with inflammatory bowel disease. Reprocessing the 5' RACE reads, TCRdb reports a single entry for every CDR3 protein and omits DNA. Its table lists about 330,000 distinct CDR3 sequences. This CDR3 contains 18 residues. Germline V lookup: CDR1 MNHEY, CDR2 SVGAGI. What was sequenced was blood. The source is a human donor with ulcerative colitis or Crohn's disease, or a healthy co-twin of an affected twin (not recorded which). This chain links TRBV6-5 with TRBJ1-5; there is no DNA to check the TCRdb D call of TRBD1. Here the CDR3 reads CASSCIYKDRDGNQPQHF.